In its sample, the clone carrying this TCR beta chain was seen a few times. These data belong to a study of T cells after yellow fever vaccination. TCRdb called the 5' RACE reads again in MiXCR, with one record for every CDR3 protein. The sample carries about 340,000 distinct CDR3 sequences, 4% recorded once. CDR3 length: 19 residues. Per germline, CDR1 SGHDT and CDR2 YYEEEE. V dropped 1 base and J dropped 1; count of bases not matched to a gene: 14. This chain uses TRBV5-6 with TRBJ2-5; 9 positions agree with TRBD2. Sample: PBMCs, taken 5 days after the yellow fever booster vaccination. The source of this sequence is a man in his late teens or twenties who received the YFV17D yellow fever vaccine. CDR3 loop: CASSLRLADDLRGQETQYF. CDR3 DNA sequence: TGTGCCAGCAGCTTGAGACTAGCGGACGACCTCCGGGGCCAAGAGACCCAGTACTTC.